Below are 24 T cell receptor beta chains sequenced from a single sample in a study of blood T cell repertoires in COVID-19 (dated by TCRdb to the early 2020s). Library method: the immunoSEQ multiplex PCR assay. TCRdb obtained this table from immuneACCESS and retained in-frame rearrangements with V and J assigned. These tables miss some clones; where compared with another copy, unresolved V genes account for less than half of the shortfall, and the remainder is unexplained. The table for this sample lists about 130,000 clones; 80% to 95% of them were counted only once. Jointly, the top ten make up about 2% of the sample. Material: peripheral blood. These receptor sequences come from a man aged 50-59 years with COVID-19, enrolled during active disease.

J is TRBJ2-3 and V is TRBV11-2; tentative D call: TRBD2 (7 bases). Looked up from germline, CDR1 is SGHAT and CDR2 is FQNNGV. V lost 0 bases, J lost 5 bases, and 9 bases lay in between. This CDR3 is built from 14 residues. The CDR3: CASSLDGGRDTQYF. CDR3 sequence (DNA): TGTGCCAGCAGCTTAGACGGGGGGCGAGATACGCAGTATTTT.

The J gene is TRBJ1-5, the V gene TRBV6-5, with D maybe TRBD1 (5 bases). This CDR3 spans 13 amino acids. Germline V gives CDR1 MNHEY, CDR2 SVGAGI. V gave up 3 bases and J gave up 6 bases, with 9 bases separating them. CDR3 region: CASSYQGGQPQHF. CDR3 coding DNA: TGTGCCAGCAGTTATCAGGGCGGTCAGCCCCAGCATTTT.

J is TRBJ1-2 and V is TRBV7-2, with TRBD1 matching over 7 bases. Germline-derived CDR1 and CDR2 are SGHTA and FQGNSA. V trimming: 5 bases; J trimming: 5 bases; junction bases outside the gene matches: 2. The length of the CDR3 is 12 residues. The CDR3 is CASSQTGYGYTF. The CDR3 DNA is TGTGCCAGCAGCCAGACAGGGTATGGCTACACCTTC.

The chain joins TRBV4-1 to TRBJ2-7; 10 bases line up with TRBD2. V was clipped by 5 bases and J by 0 bases; unmatched bases: 16. Germline CDR1 and CDR2: MGHRA and YSYEKL. The CDR3 totals 19 residues. The CDR3 region is CASSYNFVAGGQSSYEQYF. The CDR3 nucleotides read TGCGCCAGCAGCTATAATTTCGTAGCGGGAGGCCAGAGCTCCTACGAGCAGTACTTC.

The V call is TRBV4-1, the J call TRBJ2-6; D possibly corresponds to TRBD1 (5 bases). Between the trimmed V and J ends, which lost 5 bases and 0 bases, there was a span of 17 bases. CDR3 length: 18 amino acids. From germline, CDR1 is MGHRA and CDR2 YSYEKL. CDR3 DNA sequence: TGCGCCAGCAGCTCCCGACAGCCACTTAGCTCTGGGGCCAACGTCCTGACTTTC. It specifies CASSSRQPLSSGANVLTF.

This chain connects TRBV5-1 to TRBJ2-5; TRBD1 matches at 12 bases. This CDR3 contains 15 residues. V trimming: 0 bases; J trimming: 9 bases; junction bases outside the gene matches: 6. The germline gives CDR1 SGHRS, CDR2 YFSETQ. The CDR3 here is CASSLGGGQGAAQYF. DNA of the CDR3: TGCGCCAGCAGCTTGGGCGGGGGACAGGGGGCAGCCCAGTACTTC.

The rearrangement uses TRBV5-1 and TRBJ1-6; D is perhaps TRBD1 (6 bases). The CDR3 consists of 14 residues. V was trimmed by 3 bases and J by 8 bases, leaving 12 bases between them. Germline CDR1 is SGHRS and CDR2 is YFSETQ. In nucleotides, the CDR3 is TGCGCCAGCAGCTCGGGGACACCCGATTCACCCCTCCACTTT. It specifies CASSSGTPDSPLHF.

The chain is built from TRBV2 and TRBJ2-7; D might be TRBD1 (5 bases). Germline loops: CDR1 SNHLY, CDR2 FYNNEI. Trimming left V 7 bases short and J 5 bases short, with 18 bases between. The CDR3 has 14 residues. The CDR3 spells CASTGRTRGNEQYV. The CDR3 DNA follows: TGTGCCAGCACTGGACGGACAAGGGGCAACGAGCAGTACGTC.

V gene TRBV29-1 combines with J gene TRBJ2-1, with 7 bases matching TRBD1. The trim removed 0 bases at V and 0 bases at J, leaving 14 bases unmatched. This CDR3 comprises 19 residues. CDR1 is SQVTM, CDR2 ANQGSEA, per germline. The CDR3 region has the DNA TGCAGCGTTGAAGATCCGGCAGGGGGTCGCTGGAGCTCCTACAATGAGCAGTTCTTC. Translated, it gives CSVEDPAGGRWSSYNEQFF.

The rearrangement uses TRBV5-1 and TRBJ2-6; D is possibly TRBD1 (6 bases). The CDR3 runs 17 residues. Trimming stripped 0 bases from V and 4 bases from J, with 14 bases between. CDR1 and CDR2 (germline): SGHRS, YFSETQ. The chain's CDR3 is CASSLDRVLFGANVLTF. The CDR3 coding sequence is TGCGCCAGCAGCTTGGACAGGGTCTTGTTCGGGGCCAACGTCCTGACTTTC.

The rearrangement joins TRBV12-5 to TRBJ2-1, with D unclear. This CDR3 comprises 13 residues. Germline CDR1 and CDR2: LGHNT and FRNRAP. V was pared by 1 base and J by 8 bases, with 9 bases between. CDR3 bases: TGTGCTAGTGGTTTGGACAGAATATATGAGCAGTTCTTC. Its protein is CASGLDRIYEQFF.

The chain couples TRBV3-1 (or the pseudogene TRBV3-2) to TRBJ2-5, with 7 bases identical to TRBD1. With 4 bases clipped from V and 1 base from J, the junction kept 3 bases outside the gene matches. The germline gives CDR1 LGHDT, CDR2 YNNKEL (reference sequence). This CDR3 region has 14 residues. The CDR3 reads CASSPWTGQETQYF. The CDR3 nucleotides are TGTGCCAGCAGCCCCTGGACAGGCCAAGAGACCCAGTACTTC.

V gene TRBV28 combines with J gene TRBJ2-7; 12 bases map to TRBD2. CDR1 is MDHEN and CDR2 is SYDVKM in the germline V gene. Trimming at V came to 1 base and at J to 2 bases, leaving 6 bases not matched to a gene. The CDR3 is 17 residues long. CDR3 in amino acids: CASSLYLAGGTPYEQYF. The DNA for the CDR3 is TGTGCCAGCAGTTTATACCTAGCGGGAGGGACTCCCTACGAGCAGTACTTC.

The chain is built from TRBV27 and TRBJ2-1; D unclear. Germline loops: CDR1 MNHEY, CDR2 SMNVEV (reference sequence). This CDR3 region has 13 residues. The V and J ends lost 1 base and 4 bases respectively, with 5 bases between them. The CDR3 sequence: CASSLFAYNEQFF. The CDR3 DNA reads TGTGCCAGCAGTTTATTTGCGTACAATGAGCAGTTCTTC.

The rearrangement links TRBV6-1 to TRBJ2-5; 7 nucleotides agree with TRBD1. V trimming: 0 bases; J trimming: 1 base; junction bases outside the gene matches: 5. CDR3 length equals 16 residues. Germline CDR1 MNHNS, CDR2 SASEGT. The CDR3 coding sequence is TGTGCCAGCAGTGAAGCGGTAACAGGGGCCCAAGAGACCCAGTACTTC. Translation gives CASSEAVTGAQETQYF.

The chain employs TRBV11-2 and TRBJ2-6, with D possibly matching TRBD1 (5 bases). Germline V lookup: CDR1 SGHAT, CDR2 FQNNGV. The CDR3 extends over 18 amino acids. V was trimmed by 5 bases and J by 4 bases, leaving 21 bases between them. Here the CDR3 reads CASSPAQGAQSGANVLTF. CDR3 nucleotides: TGTGCCAGCAGCCCTGCCCAAGGGGCGCAATCGGGGGCCAACGTCCTGACTTTC. Full variable domain (outside the CDR3, taken from reference TRBV11-2 and TRBJ2-6): EAGVAQSPRYKIIEKRQSVAFWCNPISGHATLYWYQQILGQGPKLLIQFQNNGVVDDSQLPKDRFSAERLKGVDSTLKIQPAKLEDSAVYLCASSPAQGAQSGANVLTFGAGSRLTVL.

This chain uses TRBV21-1 with TRBJ2-7; the table's D call, TRBD2, has no DNA check behind it. TRBV21-1 is tagged as a pseudogene. The CDR3 covers 21 residues. CDR3 loop: CASSKVGGRLLTSGSRYEQYF. The CDR3 region has the DNA TGTGCCAGCAGCAAAGTAGGGGGGCGGCTTCTGACTAGCGGGAGTAGGTACGAGCAGTACTTC.

The chain links TRBV5-1 to TRBJ2-7; 8 bases fit TRBD2. In germline, CDR1 is SGHRS, CDR2 YFSETQ. This CDR3 comprises 15 residues. J lost 6 bases, V lost 8 bases, and 16 bases had no gene match. For the CDR3, the DNA is TGCGCCAGTTCGAGGGGGGCGGGAGGACTTGTCGAGCAGTACTTC. Encoded protein: CASSRGAGGLVEQYF.

The V and J genes are TRBV6-5 and TRBJ2-7; 10 bases fit TRBD2. This CDR3 spans 14 amino acids. Unmatched junction bases numbered 4, after V lost 6 bases and J lost 2 bases. Germline V gene data show CDR1 as MNHEY and CDR2 as SVGAGI. As DNA, the CDR3 is TGTGCCAGCAGCCTAGCGGGAGTCACCTACGAGCAGTACGTC. Encoded protein: CASSLAGVTYEQYV.

This chain joins TRBV5-8 and TRBJ1-4; TRBD1 matches 7 bases. CDR1 and CDR2 (germline): SGHTS, YDEGEE. The length of the CDR3 is 15 residues. Unmatched junction bases numbered 2, after V lost 0 bases and J lost 3 bases. CDR3 loop: CASSLEGAANEKLFF. CDR3 in DNA: TGTGCCAGCAGCTTGGAGGGGGCGGCTAATGAAAAACTGTTTTTT.

V gene TRBV27 combines with J gene TRBJ1-5, with D uncertain. This CDR3 is built from 13 residues. V lost 6 bases and J 2 bases, leaving 8 bases between the germline ends. CDR1 and CDR2 from the germline V gene are MNHEY and SMNVEV (reference sequence). The CDR3 bases are TGTGCCAGCAGCCTTAGTCGCAATCAGCCCCAGCATTTT. Residues: CASSLSRNQPQHF.

V gene TRBV9 combines with J gene TRBJ2-1; 10 bases are a match to TRBD2. After removal of 1 base from V and 7 bases from J, the junction contained 5 bases not matched to a gene. Germline values: CDR1 SGDLS, CDR2 YYNGEE. This CDR3 is built from 15 residues. The CDR3 nucleotides read TGTGCCAGCAGCGTAACAGGGACTAGCGCAAATGAGCAGTTCTTC. Amino acids: CASSVTGTSANEQFF. Combining the CDR3 with reference TRBV9 and TRBJ2-1 gives the whole variable domain DSGVTQTPKHLITATGQRVTLRCSPRSGDLSVYWYQQSLDQGLQFLIQYYNGEERAKGNILERFSAQQFPDLHSELNLSSLELGDSALYFCASSVTGTSANEQFFGPGTRLTVL.

The V gene is TRBV12-3 or TRBV12-4, the J gene TRBJ1-5; 7 bases line up with TRBD1. This CDR3 spans 13 amino acids. V shed 5 bases, J shed 7 bases, and the junction held 5 bases outside the gene matches. The CDR3 is CASSIDRVQPQHF. The DNA for the CDR3 is TGTGCCAGCAGTATCGACAGGGTCCAGCCCCAGCATTTT.

The chain has TRBV14 and TRBJ2-1, with D possibly being TRBD2 (6 bases). V lost 5 bases to trimming and J lost 4 bases, with 9 bases between them. The CDR3 is made up of 13 amino acids. Germline CDR1 SGHDN, CDR2 FVKESK. In nucleotides, the CDR3 is TGTGCCAGCAGCGGGGGACTTTACAATGAGCAGTTCTTC. Protein sequence: CASSGGLYNEQFF.